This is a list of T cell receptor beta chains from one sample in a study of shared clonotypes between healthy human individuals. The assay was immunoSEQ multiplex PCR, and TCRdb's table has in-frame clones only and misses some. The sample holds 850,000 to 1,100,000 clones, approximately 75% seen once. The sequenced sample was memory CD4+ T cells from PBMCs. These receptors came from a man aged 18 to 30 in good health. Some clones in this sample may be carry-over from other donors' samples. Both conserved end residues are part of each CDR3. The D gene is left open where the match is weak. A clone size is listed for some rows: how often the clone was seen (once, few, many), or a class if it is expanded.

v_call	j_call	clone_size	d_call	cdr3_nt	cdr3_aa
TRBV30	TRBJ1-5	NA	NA	TGTGCCTGGACGGACGCAAATCACAATCAGCCCCAGCATTTT	CAWTDANHNQPQHF
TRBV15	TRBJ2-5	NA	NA	TGTGCCACCAGCAGAGATCATCGGGGCCAAGAGACCCAGTACTTC	CATSRDHRGQETQYF
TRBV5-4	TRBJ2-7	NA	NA	TGTGCCAGCAGCTCGGGCCTGAGCCCCTCCTACGAGCAGTACTTC	CASSSGLSPSYEQYF
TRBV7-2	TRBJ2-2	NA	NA	TGTGCCAGCAGCCCAAACAGGGGAGGCGCCGGGGAGCTGTTTTTT	CASSPNRGGAGELFF
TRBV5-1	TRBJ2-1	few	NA	TGCGCCAGCAGCCACCTCGGACCCAAGGGGAATGAGCAGTTCTTC	CASSHLGPKGNEQFF
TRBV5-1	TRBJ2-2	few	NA	TGCGCCAGCAGCCCCGAGGCGTGGGCCGGGGAGCTGTTTTTT	CASSPEAWAGELFF
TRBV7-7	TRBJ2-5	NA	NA	TGTGCCAGCAGCTTATATTTGGGGAAACAAGAGACCCAGTACTTC	CASSLYLGKQETQYF
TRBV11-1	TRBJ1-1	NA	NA	TGTGCCAGCAGCTTCGGCCTGGGGACTGAAGCTTTCTTT	CASSFGLGTEAFF
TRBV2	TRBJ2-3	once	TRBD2	TGTGCCAGCAAAGTAGCGGGAGGGAGTTCGCAGTATTTT	CASKVAGGSSQYF
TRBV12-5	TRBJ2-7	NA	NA	TGTGCTAGTGGTTTGGCCGGAACGTACGAGCAGTACTTC	CASGLAGTYEQYF
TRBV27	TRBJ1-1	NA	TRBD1	TGTGCCAGCAGACAGACAGGGGGCATTCGGGCTTTCTTT	CASRQTGGIRAFF
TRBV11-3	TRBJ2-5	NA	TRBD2	TGTGCCAGCAGCTTAGGGACTAGCCCTGCGGGAGAGACCCAGTACTTC	CASSLGTSPAGETQYF
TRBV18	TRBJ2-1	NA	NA	TGTGCCAGCTCACCACCGCGCGGGACGGGCTACAATGAGCAGTTCTTC	CASSPPRGTGYNEQFF
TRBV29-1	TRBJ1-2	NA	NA	TGCAGCGTTGAAGCGGGGATCGGCTATGGCTACACCTTC	CSVEAGIGYGYTF
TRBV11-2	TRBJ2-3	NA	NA	TGTGCCAGCAGCTTAGTTTTGGATACGCAGTATTTT	CASSLVLDTQYF
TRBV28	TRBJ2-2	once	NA	TGTGCCAGCAGTTTAAGTTGGTGGACCGGGGAGCTGTTTTTT	CASSLSWWTGELFF
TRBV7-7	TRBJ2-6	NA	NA	TGTGCCAGCAGCTTAGCCCCAGCAGGGGATGGGGCCAACGTCCTGACTTTC	CASSLAPAGDGANVLTF